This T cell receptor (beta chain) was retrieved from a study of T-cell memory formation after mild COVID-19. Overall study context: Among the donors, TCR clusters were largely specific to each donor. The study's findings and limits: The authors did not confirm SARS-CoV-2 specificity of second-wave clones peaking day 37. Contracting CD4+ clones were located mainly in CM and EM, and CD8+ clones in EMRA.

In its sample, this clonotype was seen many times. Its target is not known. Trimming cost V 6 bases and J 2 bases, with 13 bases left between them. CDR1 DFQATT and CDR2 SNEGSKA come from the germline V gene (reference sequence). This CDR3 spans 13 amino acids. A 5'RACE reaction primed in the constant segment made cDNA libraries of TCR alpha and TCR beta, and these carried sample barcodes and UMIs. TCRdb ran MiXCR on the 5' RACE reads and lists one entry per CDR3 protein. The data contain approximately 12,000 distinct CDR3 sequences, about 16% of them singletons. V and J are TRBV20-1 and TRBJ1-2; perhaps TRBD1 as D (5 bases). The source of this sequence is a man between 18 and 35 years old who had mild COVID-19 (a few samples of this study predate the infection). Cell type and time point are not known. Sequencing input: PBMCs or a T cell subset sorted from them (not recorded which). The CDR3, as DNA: TGCAGTGCCTCTCCCCCAGGGAACTATGGCTACACCTTC. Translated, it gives CSASPPGNYGYTF.